Listed below are T cell receptor beta chains from one sample, sequenced in a study of response to subunit inactivated influenza vaccine. TCRdb re-called the RT-PCR reads through MiXCR, storing one row per CDR3 protein. The sample consists of about 780,000 distinct CDR3 sequences, less than 20% of them appearing once. The sample was PBMCs from blood, taken roughly 5 days after vaccination. The receptors were sampled from a man in his fifties or sixties who received an inactivated influenza vaccine. Each CDR3 is given with its conserved first and last residue. The D gene is left open where the match is weak. Some rows have no size entry. The others give once, few or many, or a class for an expanded clone.

cdr3_aa cdr3_nt j_call v_call d_call clone_size
CATSRDLAGKLFF TGTGCCACCAGCAGAGATCTTGCCGGAAAACTGTTTTTT TRBJ1-4 TRBV15 - few
CASSASPGHLTYNEQFF TGTGCCAGCAGCGCCTCACCAGGACACCTGACCTACAATGAGCAGTTCTTC TRBJ2-1 TRBV9 - -
CASSPGTRRETQYF TGCGCCAGCAGCCCCGGTACCCGGAGGGAGACCCAGTACTTC TRBJ2-5 TRBV5-1 - -
CSARTPAGRRETQYF TGCAGTGCTAGAACCCCCGCAGGCCGCCGAGAGACCCAGTACTTC TRBJ2-5 TRBV20-1 - -
CASRQQGPGELFF TGTGCCAGCAGGCAACAGGGACCCGGGGAGCTGTTTTTT TRBJ2-2 TRBV7-9 - -
CSAKRGAGELFF TGCAGTGCTAAGAGGGGGGCCGGGGAGCTGTTTTTT TRBJ2-2 TRBV20-1 - -
CSVAPYLSNYGYTF TGCAGCGTCGCGCCCTATCTTTCTAACTATGGCTACACCTTC TRBJ1-2 TRBV29-1 - -
CASSKITPGEVYNEQFF TGTGCCAGCAGCAAGATTACTCCAGGGGAGGTCTACAATGAGCAGTTCTTC TRBJ2-1 TRBV21-1 - -
CSALGTSGGARETQYF TGCAGTGCTCTCGGGACTAGCGGGGGGGCCCGCGAGACCCAGTACTTC TRBJ2-5 TRBV20-1 TRBD2 -
CASSFGGGHNYEQYF TGCGCCAGCAGCTTTGGGGGGGGTCACAACTACGAGCAGTACTTC TRBJ2-7 TRBV5-1 TRBD2 few
CSALNQGSFDNEQFF TGCAGTGCCCTAAACCAGGGAAGCTTTGACAATGAGCAGTTCTTC TRBJ2-1 TRBV20-1 - medium-sized
CASSFRVSSYNEQFF TGTGCCAGCAGTTTTCGGGTAAGCTCCTACAATGAGCAGTTCTTC TRBJ2-1 TRBV12-3/TRBV12-4 - few
CASSDSRSTDTQYF TGTGCCAGCAGCGACAGTCGTAGCACAGATACGCAGTATTTT TRBJ2-3 TRBV6-1 - few
CASSIGRTDTQYF TGTGCCAGCAGCATAGGGCGCACAGATACGCAGTATTTT TRBJ2-3 TRBV11-2 - -
CASRDATGGISYGYTF TGTGCCAGCCGCGACGCCACGGGGGGAATCAGCTATGGCTACACCTTC TRBJ1-2 TRBV6-1 - many
CASSGLRETQYF TGTGCCAGCAGTGGCCTGAGGGAGACCCAGTACTTC TRBJ2-5 TRBV12-3/TRBV12-4 - many
CASSLGLAGFFYNEQFF TGTGCCAGCAGCTTAGGACTAGCGGGATTTTTTTACAATGAGCAGTTCTTC TRBJ2-1 TRBV7-9 TRBD2 few
CATSRASLAEDSNQPQHF TGTGCCACCAGCAGAGCAAGTCTGGCCGAAGATAGCAATCAGCCCCAGCATTTT TRBJ1-5 TRBV15 - many
CSAPASGLAAVNYNEQFF TGCAGTGCTCCTGCCTCGGGACTAGCGGCAGTCAACTACAATGAGCAGTTCTTC TRBJ2-1 TRBV20-1 TRBD2 few
CASSLASGLAGGDTQYF TGCGCCAGCAGCTTGGCCTCGGGACTAGCGGGAGGAGATACGCAGTATTTT TRBJ2-3 TRBV5-1 TRBD2 many
CSSSETTGPVQPQHF TGCTCCAGCAGCGAAACTACAGGTCCCGTTCAGCCCCAGCATTTT TRBJ1-5 TRBV5-1 - -
CASSFGISYNEQFF TGCGCCAGCAGCTTCGGGATCTCCTACAATGAGCAGTTCTTC TRBJ2-1 TRBV5-1 - few
CSARDSENEQFF TGCAGTGCTAGGGACTCAGAAAATGAGCAGTTCTTC TRBJ2-1 TRBV20-1 - few
CASSQEVMRSFHTGELFF TGCGCCAGCAGCCAAGAAGTAATGAGGTCATTCCACACCGGGGAGCTGTTTTTT TRBJ2-2 TRBV4-3 - -
CSAEGLAGGEQLF TGCAGCGCAGAAGGACTAGCGGGAGGTGAGCAGCTCTTC TRBJ2-1 TRBV29-1 TRBD2 many
CASSGRNYNEQFF TGTGCCAGCAGCGGACGGAACTACAATGAGCAGTTCTTC TRBJ2-1 TRBV9 - many
CASSLTPSGRGEQFF TGTGCCAGCAGCTTAACCCCTAGCGGGAGGGGCGAGCAGTTCTTC TRBJ2-1 TRBV7-3 TRBD2 -
CASSLSGSSYEQYF TGTGCCAGCAGTTTGTCCGGGTCTTCCTACGAGCAGTACTTC TRBJ2-7 TRBV12-3/TRBV12-4 - many
CSARDRRGDTQYF TGCAGTGCTAGAGACAGGCGCGGAGATACGCAGTATTTT TRBJ2-3 TRBV20-1 - -
CASSFGVGTYEQYF TGTGCCAGCAGCTTTGGTGTAGGAACCTACGAGCAGTACTTC TRBJ2-7 TRBV7-7 - few
CASSAGTRFSDGYTF TGTGCCAGCAGCGCTGGGACACGATTTTCCGATGGCTACACCTTC TRBJ1-2 TRBV9 - few
CASSTGDRGRNEQYF TGTGCCAGCAGCACCGGAGACAGGGGGCGCAACGAGCAGTACTTC TRBJ2-7 TRBV9 TRBD1 few
CASSFKGVRELVYGYTF TGTGCCAGCAGCTTTAAAGGGGTTAGGGAGTTGGTCTATGGCTACACCTTC TRBJ1-2 TRBV7-2 - -
CASSLGGGGKTQYF TGTGCCAGCAGTTTAGGGGGCGGAGGAAAGACCCAGTACTTC TRBJ2-5 TRBV6-2/TRBV6-3 TRBD1 -
CSFRGTSGIDTQYF TGCAGCTTCAGGGGGACTAGCGGGATAGATACGCAGTATTTT TRBJ2-3 TRBV29-1 TRBD2 few
CASSLRGSGTYEQYF TGTGCCAGCAGCTTGAGGGGTAGCGGCACCTACGAGCAGTACTTC TRBJ2-7 TRBV7-3 - few
CASSLLRRGLYEQYF TGTGCCAGCAGCTTACTTCGGAGGGGACTCTACGAGCAGTACTTC TRBJ2-7 TRBV7-9 - few
CASSFGTGSTGELFF TGCGCCAGCAGCTTCGGTACAGGGAGCACCGGGGAGCTGTTTTTT TRBJ2-2 TRBV5-1 - few
CASSYTGRALHF TGTGCCAGCAGCTATACAGGGAGGGCCCTCCACTTT TRBJ1-6 TRBV7-2 - many
CASSREDSNWDTQYF TGTGCCAGCTCACGAGAGGACAGTAATTGGGATACGCAGTATTTT TRBJ2-3 TRBV18 - few
CASRRGERGNEQFF TGTGCCAGCAGGCGAGGCGAAAGGGGCAATGAGCAGTTCTTC TRBJ2-1 TRBV12-3/TRBV12-4 - few
CASSLMTGNNEKLFF TGTGCCAGCAGCTTAATGACAGGAAATAATGAAAAACTGTTTTTT TRBJ1-4 TRBV7-8 - few
CASSSGLSTDTQYF TGTGCCAGCAGTTCGGGGTTATCCACAGATACGCAGTATTTT TRBJ2-3 TRBV5-1 - many
CASSLNRDILYTDTQYF TGTGCCAGCAGTTTAAACCGGGACATTCTATACACAGATACGCAGTATTTT TRBJ2-3 TRBV28 - -
CASTKTGSRHEQYF TGCGCCAGCACCAAGACAGGGTCCCGACACGAGCAGTACTTC TRBJ2-7 TRBV5-1 TRBD1 -
CASSQERQGLSYEQYF TGCGCCAGCAGCCAAGAAAGGCAGGGACTCTCCTACGAGCAGTACTTC TRBJ2-7 TRBV4-3 - -
CASRPGLANYGYTF TGTGCCAGCAGACCAGGTTTAGCTAACTATGGCTACACCTTC TRBJ1-2 TRBV12-3/TRBV12-4 - few
CSARDAGREQFF TGCAGTGCTAGAGATGCAGGACGTGAGCAGTTCTTC TRBJ2-1 TRBV20-1 - few
CASSQRPSDMGEQYF TGCGCCAGCAGCCAAAGACCTAGTGACATGGGGGAGCAGTACTTC TRBJ2-7 TRBV4-1 - few
CASSLGGTKQIYGYTF TGTGCCAGCAGCTTAGGGGGGACAAAGCAAATCTATGGCTACACCTTC TRBJ1-2 TRBV7-9 - -